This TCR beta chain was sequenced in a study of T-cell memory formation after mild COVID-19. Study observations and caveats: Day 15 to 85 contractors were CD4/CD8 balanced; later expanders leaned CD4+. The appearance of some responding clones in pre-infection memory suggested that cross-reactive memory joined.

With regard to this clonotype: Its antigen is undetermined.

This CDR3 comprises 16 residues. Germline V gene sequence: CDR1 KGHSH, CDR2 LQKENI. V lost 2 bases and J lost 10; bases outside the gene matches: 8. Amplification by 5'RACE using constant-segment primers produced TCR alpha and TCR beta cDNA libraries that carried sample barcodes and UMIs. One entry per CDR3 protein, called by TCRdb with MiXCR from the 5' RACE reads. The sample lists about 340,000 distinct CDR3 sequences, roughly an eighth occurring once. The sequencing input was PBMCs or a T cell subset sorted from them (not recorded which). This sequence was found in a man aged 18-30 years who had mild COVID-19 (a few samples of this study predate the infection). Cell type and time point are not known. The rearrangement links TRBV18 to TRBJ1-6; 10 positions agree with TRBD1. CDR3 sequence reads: CASSPTGTGARSPLHF. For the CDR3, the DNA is TGTGCCAGCTCACCAACAGGGACAGGGGCGAGATCACCCCTCCACTTT.